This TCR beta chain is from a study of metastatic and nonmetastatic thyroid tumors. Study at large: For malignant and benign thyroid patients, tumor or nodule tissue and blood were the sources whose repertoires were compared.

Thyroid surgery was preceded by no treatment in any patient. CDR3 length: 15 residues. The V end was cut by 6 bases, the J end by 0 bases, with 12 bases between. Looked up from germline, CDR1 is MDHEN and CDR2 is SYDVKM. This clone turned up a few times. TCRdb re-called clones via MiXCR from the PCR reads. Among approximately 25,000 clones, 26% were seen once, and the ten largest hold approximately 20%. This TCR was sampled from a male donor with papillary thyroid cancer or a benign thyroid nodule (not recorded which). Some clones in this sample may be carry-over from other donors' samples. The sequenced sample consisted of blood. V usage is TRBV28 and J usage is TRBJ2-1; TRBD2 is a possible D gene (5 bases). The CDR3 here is CASSQDAGSYNEQFF. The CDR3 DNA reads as TGTGCCAGCAGCCAAGATGCGGGCTCCTACAATGAGCAGTTCTTC.